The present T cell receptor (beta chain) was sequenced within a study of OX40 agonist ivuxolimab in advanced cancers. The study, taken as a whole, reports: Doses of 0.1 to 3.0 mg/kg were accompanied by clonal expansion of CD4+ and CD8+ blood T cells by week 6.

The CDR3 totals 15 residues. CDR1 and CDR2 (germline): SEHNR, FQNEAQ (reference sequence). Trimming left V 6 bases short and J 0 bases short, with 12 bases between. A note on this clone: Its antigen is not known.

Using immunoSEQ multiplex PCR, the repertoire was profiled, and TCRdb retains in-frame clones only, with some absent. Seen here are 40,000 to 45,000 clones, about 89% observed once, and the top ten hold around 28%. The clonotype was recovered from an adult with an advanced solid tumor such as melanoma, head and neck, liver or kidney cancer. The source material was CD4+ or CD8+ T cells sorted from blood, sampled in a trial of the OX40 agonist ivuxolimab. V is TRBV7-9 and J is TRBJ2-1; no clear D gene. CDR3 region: CASSQTVSSYNEQFF. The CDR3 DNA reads TGTGCCAGCAGTCAGACCGTCAGCTCCTACAATGAGCAGTTCTTC.